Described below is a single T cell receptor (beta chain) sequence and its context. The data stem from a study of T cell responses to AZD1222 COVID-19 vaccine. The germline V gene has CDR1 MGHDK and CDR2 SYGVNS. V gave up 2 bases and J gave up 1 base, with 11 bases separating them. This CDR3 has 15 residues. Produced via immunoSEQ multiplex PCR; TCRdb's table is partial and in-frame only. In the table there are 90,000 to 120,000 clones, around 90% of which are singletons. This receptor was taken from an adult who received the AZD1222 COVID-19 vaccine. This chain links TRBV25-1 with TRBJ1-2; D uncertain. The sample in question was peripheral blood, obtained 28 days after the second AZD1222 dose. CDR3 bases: TGTGCCAGCAGTGAACTAAAAGGACTTAACTATGGCTACACCTTC. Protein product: CASSELKGLNYGYTF.